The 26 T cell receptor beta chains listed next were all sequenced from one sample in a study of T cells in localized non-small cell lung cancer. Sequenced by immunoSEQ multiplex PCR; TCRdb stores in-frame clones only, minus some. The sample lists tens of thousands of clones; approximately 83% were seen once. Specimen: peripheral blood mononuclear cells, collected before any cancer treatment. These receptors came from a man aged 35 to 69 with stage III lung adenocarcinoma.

DNA of the CDR3: TGTGCCAGCAGTGAATCAGGGCGGCGCCGGGAGACCCAGTACTTC. It codes for CASSESGRRRETQYF. This rearrangement joins TRBV25-1 to TRBJ2-5; tentative D call: TRBD1 (5 bases). The CDR3 loop spans 15 amino acids. The ends were cut back, 1 base at V and 5 bases at J, with 14 bases in the middle. Germline V gene data show CDR1 as MGHDK and CDR2 as SYGVNS.

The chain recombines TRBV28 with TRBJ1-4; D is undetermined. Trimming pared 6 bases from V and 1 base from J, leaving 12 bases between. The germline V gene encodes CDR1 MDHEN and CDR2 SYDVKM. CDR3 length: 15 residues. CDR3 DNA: TGTGCCAGCAGGATGAGTGGCGGAACTAATGAAAAACTGTTTTTT. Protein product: CASRMSGGTNEKLFF.

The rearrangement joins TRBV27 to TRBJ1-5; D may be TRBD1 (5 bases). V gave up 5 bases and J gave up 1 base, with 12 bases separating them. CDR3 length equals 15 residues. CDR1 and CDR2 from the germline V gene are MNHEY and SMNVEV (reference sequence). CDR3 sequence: CASSPGDSSNQPQHF. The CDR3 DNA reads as TGTGCCAGCAGTCCCGGAGACAGCAGCAATCAGCCCCAGCATTTT.

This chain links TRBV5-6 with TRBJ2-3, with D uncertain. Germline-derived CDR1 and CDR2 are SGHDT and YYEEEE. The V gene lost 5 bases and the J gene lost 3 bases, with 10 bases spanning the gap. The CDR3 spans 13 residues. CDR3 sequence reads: CASRSLRTDTQYF. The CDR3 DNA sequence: TGTGCCAGCAGGAGTCTCCGTACAGATACGCAGTATTTT.

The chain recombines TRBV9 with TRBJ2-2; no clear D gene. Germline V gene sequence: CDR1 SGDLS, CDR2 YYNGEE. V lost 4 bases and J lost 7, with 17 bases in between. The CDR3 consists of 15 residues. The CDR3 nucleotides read TGTGCCAGCAGCCCAGACACGCTGCCGAGCGGGGAGCTGTTTTTT. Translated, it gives CASSPDTLPSGELFF.

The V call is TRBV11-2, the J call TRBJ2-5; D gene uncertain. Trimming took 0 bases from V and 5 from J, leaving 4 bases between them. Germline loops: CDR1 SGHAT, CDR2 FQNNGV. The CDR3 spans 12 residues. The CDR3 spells CASSLDSETQYF. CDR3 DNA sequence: TGTGCCAGCAGCTTAGATTCGGAGACCCAGTACTTC.

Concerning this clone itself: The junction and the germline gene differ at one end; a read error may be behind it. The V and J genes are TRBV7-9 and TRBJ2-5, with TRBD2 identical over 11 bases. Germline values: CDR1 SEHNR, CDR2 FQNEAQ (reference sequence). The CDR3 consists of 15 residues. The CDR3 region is CASSLAGGRGETQYF. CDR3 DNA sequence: TGTGCCAGCAGCCTAGCGGGAGGACGGGGGGAGACCCAGTACTTC.

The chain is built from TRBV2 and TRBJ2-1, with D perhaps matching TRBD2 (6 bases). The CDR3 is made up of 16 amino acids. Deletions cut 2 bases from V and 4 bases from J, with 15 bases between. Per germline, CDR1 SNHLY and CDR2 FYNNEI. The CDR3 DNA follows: TGTGCCAGCAGTGAAAGGCTGCTAGCGAGGTACAATGAGCAGTTCTTC. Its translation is CASSERLLARYNEQFF.

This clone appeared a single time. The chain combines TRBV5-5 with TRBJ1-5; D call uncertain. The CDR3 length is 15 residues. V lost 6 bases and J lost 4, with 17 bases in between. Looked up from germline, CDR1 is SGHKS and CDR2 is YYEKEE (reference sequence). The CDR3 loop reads CASNFLGDSNQPQHF. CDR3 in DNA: TGTGCCAGCAACTTTCTTGGAGATTCAAATCAGCCCCAGCATTTT.

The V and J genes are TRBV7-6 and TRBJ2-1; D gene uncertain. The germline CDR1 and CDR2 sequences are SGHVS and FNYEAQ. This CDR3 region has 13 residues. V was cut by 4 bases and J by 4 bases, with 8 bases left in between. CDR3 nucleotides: TGTGCCAGCAGCTCGCTCGGATACAATGAGCAGTTCTTC. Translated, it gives CASSSLGYNEQFF.

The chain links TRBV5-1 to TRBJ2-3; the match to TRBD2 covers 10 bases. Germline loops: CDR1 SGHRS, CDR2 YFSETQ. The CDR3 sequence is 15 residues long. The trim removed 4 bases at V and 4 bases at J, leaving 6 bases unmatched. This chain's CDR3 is CASSPRAGGPDTQYF. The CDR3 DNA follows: TGCGCCAGCAGCCCCCGAGCGGGAGGGCCAGATACGCAGTATTTT.

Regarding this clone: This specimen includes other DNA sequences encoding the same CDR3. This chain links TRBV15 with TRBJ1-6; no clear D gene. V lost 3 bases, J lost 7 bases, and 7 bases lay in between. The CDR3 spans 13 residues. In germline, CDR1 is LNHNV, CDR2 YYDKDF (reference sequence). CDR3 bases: TGTGCCACCAGCAGGGGTAAAAATTCACCCCTCCACTTT. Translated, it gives CATSRGKNSPLHF.

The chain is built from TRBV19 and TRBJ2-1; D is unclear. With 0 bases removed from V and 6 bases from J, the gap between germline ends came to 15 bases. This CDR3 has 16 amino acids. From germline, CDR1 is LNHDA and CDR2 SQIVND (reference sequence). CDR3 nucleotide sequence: TGTGCCAGTAGTATAGAGGCTTCACGGGCGACCAATGAGCAGTTCTTC. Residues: CASSIEASRATNEQFF. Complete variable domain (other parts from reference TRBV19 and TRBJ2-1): DGGITQSPKYLFRKEGQNVTLSCEQNLNHDAMYWYRQDPGQGLRLIYYSQIVNDFQKGDIAEGYSVSREKKESFPLTVTSAQKNPTAFYLCASSIEASRATNEQFFGPGTRLTVL.

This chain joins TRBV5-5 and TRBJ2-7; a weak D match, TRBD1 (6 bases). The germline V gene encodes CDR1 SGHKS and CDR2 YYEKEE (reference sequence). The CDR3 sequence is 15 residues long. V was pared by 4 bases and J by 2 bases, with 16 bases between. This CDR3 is CASSKDPGQTYEQYV. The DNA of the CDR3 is TGTGCCAGCAGCAAAGATCCGGGACAAACCTACGAGCAGTACGTC.

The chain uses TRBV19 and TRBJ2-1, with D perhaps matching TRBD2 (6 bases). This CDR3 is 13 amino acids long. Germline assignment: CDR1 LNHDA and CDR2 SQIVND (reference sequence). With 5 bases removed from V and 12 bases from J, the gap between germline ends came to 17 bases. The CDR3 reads CASSVGLTLGQFF. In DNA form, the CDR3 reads TGTGCCAGTAGTGTGGGACTGACTCTGGGGCAGTTCTTC.

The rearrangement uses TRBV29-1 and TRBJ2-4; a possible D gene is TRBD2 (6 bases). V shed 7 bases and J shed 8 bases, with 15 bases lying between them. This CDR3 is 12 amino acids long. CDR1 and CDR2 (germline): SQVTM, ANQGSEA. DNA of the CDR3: TGCAGCGCCGTGGAGGGTAATGACATTCAGTACTTC. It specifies CSAVEGNDIQYF.

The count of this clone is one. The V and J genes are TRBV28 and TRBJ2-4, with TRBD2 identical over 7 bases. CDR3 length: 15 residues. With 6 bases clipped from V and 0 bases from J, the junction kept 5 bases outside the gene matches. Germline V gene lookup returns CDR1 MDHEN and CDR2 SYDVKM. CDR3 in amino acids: CASRGGVSAKNIQYF. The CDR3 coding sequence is TGTGCCAGCAGGGGGGGGGTATCAGCCAAAAACATTCAGTACTTC.

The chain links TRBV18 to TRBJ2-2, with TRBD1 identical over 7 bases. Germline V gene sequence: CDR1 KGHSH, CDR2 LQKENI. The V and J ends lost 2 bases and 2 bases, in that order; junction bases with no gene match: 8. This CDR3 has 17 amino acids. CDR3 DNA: TGTGCCAGCTCACCATCTACCGGGACAGCCAACACCGGGGAGCTGTTTTTT. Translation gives CASSPSTGTANTGELFF.

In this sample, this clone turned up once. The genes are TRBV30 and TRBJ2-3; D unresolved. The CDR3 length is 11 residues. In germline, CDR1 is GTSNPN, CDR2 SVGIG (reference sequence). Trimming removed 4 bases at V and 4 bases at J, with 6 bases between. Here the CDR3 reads CAWTGADTQYF. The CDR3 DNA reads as TGTGCCTGGACTGGAGCAGATACGCAGTATTTT.

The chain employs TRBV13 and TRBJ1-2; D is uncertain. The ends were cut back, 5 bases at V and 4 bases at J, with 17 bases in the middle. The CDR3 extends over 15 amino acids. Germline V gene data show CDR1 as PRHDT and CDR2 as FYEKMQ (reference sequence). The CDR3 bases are TGTGCCAGCAGCCCGTCTCAACTCCGAGGCTATGGCTACACCTTC. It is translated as CASSPSQLRGYGYTF.

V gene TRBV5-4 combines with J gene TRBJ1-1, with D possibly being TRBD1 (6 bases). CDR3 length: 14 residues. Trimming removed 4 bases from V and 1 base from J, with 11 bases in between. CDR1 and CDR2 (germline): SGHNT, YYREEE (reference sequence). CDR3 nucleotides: TGTGCCAGCAGCAATACAGGGAAGAACACTGAAGCTTTCTTT. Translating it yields CASSNTGKNTEAFF. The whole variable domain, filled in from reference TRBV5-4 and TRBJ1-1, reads ETGVTQSPTHLIKTRGQQVTLRCSSQSGHNTVSWYQQALGQGPQFIFQYYREEENGRGNFPPRFSGLQFPNYSSELNVNALELDDSALYLCASSNTGKNTEAFFGQGTRLTVV.

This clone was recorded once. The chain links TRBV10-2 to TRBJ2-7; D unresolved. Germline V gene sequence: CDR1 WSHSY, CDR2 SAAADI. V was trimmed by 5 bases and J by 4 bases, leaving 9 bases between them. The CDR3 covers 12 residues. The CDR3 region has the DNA TGCGCCAGCAGTAGGACGGGTTACGAGCAGTACGTC. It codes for CASSRTGYEQYV.

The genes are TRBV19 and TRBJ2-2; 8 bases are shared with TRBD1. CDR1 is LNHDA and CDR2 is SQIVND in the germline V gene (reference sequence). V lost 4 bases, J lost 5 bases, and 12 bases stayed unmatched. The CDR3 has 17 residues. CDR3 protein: CASSTLPGQADTGELFF. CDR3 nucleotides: TGTGCCAGTAGTACCTTACCGGGACAGGCTGATACCGGGGAGCTGTTTTTT.

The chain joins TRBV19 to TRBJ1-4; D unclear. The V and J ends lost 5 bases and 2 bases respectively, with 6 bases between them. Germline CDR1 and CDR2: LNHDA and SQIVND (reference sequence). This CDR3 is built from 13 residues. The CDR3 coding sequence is TGTGCCAGTAGTTCCCAGACTAATGAAAAACTGTTTTTT. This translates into CASSSQTNEKLFF.

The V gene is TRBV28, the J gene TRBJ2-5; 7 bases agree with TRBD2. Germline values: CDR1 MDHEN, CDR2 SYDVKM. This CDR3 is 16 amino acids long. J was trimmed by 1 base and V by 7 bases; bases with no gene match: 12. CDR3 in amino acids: CASTKVTGGLQETQYF. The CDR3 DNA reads TGTGCCAGCACCAAAGTTACGGGGGGACTCCAAGAGACCCAGTACTTC.

In DNA form, the CDR3 reads TGTGCCAGCAGTTTGGAGGGGGCTGGGGCCAACGTCCTGACTTTC. Translated: CASSLEGAGANVLTF. The chain joins TRBV28 to TRBJ2-6; either TRBD1 or TRBD2 may supply D (6 bases each). This CDR3 contains 15 residues. CDR1 and CDR2 from the germline V gene are MDHEN and SYDVKM. Trimming pared 3 bases from V and 2 bases from J, leaving 8 bases between.